Below, 15 T cell receptor beta chains from the same sample are listed, as sequenced in a study of blood T cell repertoires in COVID-19. Data came from immunoSEQ multiplex PCR; TCRdb stores just in-frame clones and leaves some out. Of some 290,000 clones listed, 88% were seen once; the top ten hold approximately 11%. The sequencing input was peripheral blood. These receptors were obtained from a woman aged 25 to 39 with COVID-19, enrolled during active disease.

This chain joins TRBV10-2 and TRBJ2-7; maybe TRBD1 (6 bases). Trimming shortened V by 4 bases and J by 5 bases, and 15 bases separated the two germline ends. Germline V gives CDR1 WSHSY, CDR2 SAAADI. The CDR3 has 14 amino acids. Here the CDR3 DNA reads TGCGCCAGCAGTGCGGGACATATGCCTAACGAGCAGTACTTC. The encoded protein is CASSAGHMPNEQYF.

The chain combines TRBV3-1 (or the pseudogene TRBV3-2) with TRBJ2-3; 8 bases fit TRBD1. Trimming at V came to 1 base and at J to 5 bases, leaving 11 bases not matched to a gene. Germline V gene data show CDR1 as LGHDT and CDR2 as YNNKEL (reference sequence). The length of the CDR3 is 17 residues. CDR3 in amino acids: CASSQAGAGGALDTQYF. In DNA, the CDR3 is TGTGCCAGCAGCCAAGCCGGGGCAGGGGGCGCGTTAGATACGCAGTATTTT.

To note about this clone: At one boundary the junction diverges from the germline segment, which might be a read error. The chain couples TRBV6-5 to TRBJ2-1, with D perhaps being TRBD1 or TRBD2 (6 bases each). Per germline, CDR1 MNHEY and CDR2 SVGAGI. The length of the CDR3 is 12 residues. CDR3 amino acids: CASNYREAEQFF. The CDR3 bases are TGTGCCAGCAATTACAGGGAGGCTGAGCAGTTCTTC.

The chain is built from TRBV6-4 and TRBJ2-3, with a tentative D call TRBD1 (6 bases). V shed 5 bases and J shed 1 base, with 10 bases lying between them. The germline V gene encodes CDR1 MRHNA and CDR2 SNTAGT. This CDR3 spans 14 amino acids. The CDR3 sequence: CASSPGAGTDTQYF. The CDR3 region has the DNA TGTGCCAGCAGTCCAGGGGCGGGCACAGATACGCAGTATTTT.

The J gene is TRBJ2-7, the V gene TRBV25-1; 8 positions agree with TRBD1. The CDR3 has 14 amino acids. V trimming: 8 bases; J trimming: 8 bases; junction bases outside the gene matches: 14. Germline lookup yields CDR1 MGHDK and CDR2 SYGVNS. CDR3 sequence (DNA): TGTGCCAGCCATAGCAGGGGGCACTCAGGGCAGCAGTACTTC. Its protein product is CASHSRGHSGQQYF.

The CDR3, as DNA: TGTGCCATCAGTGAGGTCACTAGCGAAAGCACAGATACGCAGTATTTT. This codes for CAISEVTSESTDTQYF. The rearrangement uses TRBV10-3 and TRBJ2-3; 7 bases map to TRBD2. V trimming: 2 bases; J trimming: 0 bases; junction bases outside the gene matches: 5. The CDR3 loop spans 16 amino acids. Germline loops: CDR1 ENHRY, CDR2 SYGVKD.

The V and J genes are TRBV2 and TRBJ1-5; 10 bases match TRBD1. The CDR3 is 16 residues long. The germline gives CDR1 SNHLY, CDR2 FYNNEI. The junction had 8 bases not matched to a gene; V was cut back by 7 bases and J by 2 bases. CDR3 amino acids: CASNPRTGGGNQPQHF. As DNA, the CDR3 is TGTGCCAGCAATCCTAGGACAGGGGGAGGCAATCAGCCCCAGCATTTT.

This chain uses TRBV30 with TRBJ1-2; tentative D call: TRBD1 (5 bases). V was shortened by 3 bases and J by 7 bases, with 15 bases between the two germline ends. Germline V lookup: CDR1 GTSNPN, CDR2 SVGIG (reference sequence). The CDR3 extends over 13 amino acids. The CDR3 protein is CAWRPTDGSGYTF. The CDR3 DNA is TGTGCCTGGAGGCCGACAGACGGTAGTGGCTACACCTTC.

This chain links TRBV6-5 with TRBJ2-7; unclear D gene. Trimming removed 5 bases at V and 5 bases at J, with 10 bases between. The CDR3 sequence is 12 residues long. Looked up from germline, CDR1 is MNHEY and CDR2 is SVGAGI. The CDR3 DNA is TGTGCCAGCAGTAACTTCCAAAACGAGCAGTACTTC. Residues: CASSNFQNEQYF.

The rearrangement joins TRBV7-9 to TRBJ1-1; possibly TRBD1 for D (5 bases). The V end lost 2 bases, the J end lost 4 bases, and 14 bases lay between the germline ends. Germline CDR1 and CDR2: SEHNR and FQNEAQ (reference sequence). The CDR3 loop spans 15 amino acids. The CDR3 region has the DNA TGTGCCAGCAGCTTACCCCGGACAAGGCCCACTGAAGCTTTCTTT. It encodes CASSLPRTRPTEAFF.

The V gene is TRBV20-1, the J gene TRBJ1-1, with no clear D. In germline, CDR1 is DFQATT, CDR2 SNEGSKA (reference sequence). This CDR3 region has 10 residues. The V end was cut by 5 bases, the J end by 3 bases, with 4 bases between. The CDR3 protein is CSAPDTEAFF. The CDR3 DNA is TGCAGTGCTCCGGACACTGAAGCTTTCTTT.

The V call is TRBV28, the J call TRBJ2-1; a possible D gene is TRBD2 (7 bases). The CDR3 contains 17 residues. The germline V and J ends were trimmed by 1 base and 8 bases, with 21 bases remaining between them. The germline V gene encodes CDR1 MDHEN and CDR2 SYDVKM. The CDR3 bases are TGTGCCAGCAGTTTATTAGGGGGGGGCTCTAGATCCGATGAGCAGTTCTTC. This translates into CASSLLGGGSRSDEQFF.

This clone came up once. The J gene is TRBJ2-7, the V gene TRBV5-4; TRBD2 matches 10 bases. This CDR3 contains 14 residues. Germline CDR1 SGHNT, CDR2 YYREEE (reference sequence). The ends lost 3 bases at V and 3 bases at J; junction bases unmatched: 3. The CDR3 sequence: CASSSTSGNYEQYF. DNA for the CDR3: TGTGCCAGCAGCTCTACTAGCGGGAACTACGAGCAGTACTTC. Complete variable domain (other parts from reference TRBV5-4 and TRBJ2-7): ETGVTQSPTHLIKTRGQQVTLRCSSQSGHNTVSWYQQALGQGPQFIFQYYREEENGRGNFPPRFSGLQFPNYSSELNVNALELDDSALYLCASSSTSGNYEQYFGPGTRLTVT.

CDR3 nucleotide sequence: TGTGCCAGCAGTGAATACCGTAGGGACAGGGGTTACTTC. Its translation: CASSEYRRDRGYF. The genes are TRBV6-1 and TRBJ2-7; 10 bases fit TRBD1. The CDR3 consists of 13 residues. V lost 2 bases, J lost 13 bases, and 8 bases stayed unmatched. The germline gives CDR1 MNHNS, CDR2 SASEGT.

The chain couples TRBV19 to TRBJ1-4, with unresolved D. Between the trimmed V and J ends, which lost 9 bases and 8 bases, there was a span of 13 bases. The CDR3 contains 12 residues. CDR1 and CDR2 (germline): LNHDA, SQIVND (reference sequence). The CDR3 DNA sequence: TGTGCCAGCCACGGTTTTGAAGAAAAACTGTTTTTT. It encodes CASHGFEEKLFF.